A selection of T cell receptor beta chains follows, all from one sample in a study of blood T cell repertoires in COVID-19. Sequencing used immunoSEQ multiplex PCR; TCRdb keeps in-frame clones, though not all of them. The sample holds more than 300,000 clones; about 92% are singletons and the top ten take less than 20%. Sequenced input: PBMCs or T cells enriched from blood (not recorded which). The receptors stem from a woman aged 30 to 39 who had recovered from COVID-19. Each CDR3 is given with its conserved first and last residue. The order of the fields is V gene, J gene, D gene, clone size, CDR3 DNA, CDR3 protein. D genes are given only for firm matches. Size is stated for part of the rows, as once, few or many counts, or as a class when the clone is expanded.

v_gene: TRBV30; j_gene: TRBJ2-2; d_gene: NA; abundance: NA; CDR3nt: TGTGCCTGGAGTGTTCTAGCCGCGAACACCGGGGAGCTGTTTTTT; CDR3aa: CAWSVLAANTGELFF
v_gene: TRBV5-5; j_gene: TRBJ1-1; d_gene: NA; abundance: NA; CDR3nt: TGTGCCAGCAGCTTAAGTGCGCGGGGGATGAACACTGAAGCTTTCTTT; CDR3aa: CASSLSARGMNTEAFF
v_gene: TRBV28; j_gene: TRBJ1-2; d_gene: NA; abundance: NA; CDR3nt: TGTGCCAGCAGTTTGGCGGGGGCCTCAGGGAGTGGCTACACCTTC; CDR3aa: CASSLAGASGSGYTF
v_gene: TRBV19; j_gene: TRBJ2-7; d_gene: TRBD1; abundance: NA; CDR3nt: TGTGCCAGTAGTATAGGAGGGGGCCGGTACGAGCAGTACTTC; CDR3aa: CASSIGGGRYEQYF
v_gene: TRBV27; j_gene: TRBJ2-2; d_gene: NA; abundance: NA; CDR3nt: TGTGCCAGCGCGGCTTGGAACACCGGGGAGCTGTTTTTT; CDR3aa: CASAAWNTGELFF
v_gene: TRBV29-1; j_gene: TRBJ2-7; d_gene: NA; abundance: NA; CDR3nt: TGCAGCGTTTTAGGGGCTGCCCTCTACGAGCAGTACTTC; CDR3aa: CSVLGAALYEQYF
v_gene: TRBV21-1; j_gene: TRBJ1-5; d_gene: NA; abundance: NA; CDR3nt: TGTGCCAGCAGCAAAGGGAGGAGGGGAGGGGAGCGTCAGCCCCAGCATTTT; CDR3aa: CASSKGRRGGERQPQHF
v_gene: TRBV12-5; j_gene: TRBJ2-1; d_gene: TRBD2; abundance: NA; CDR3nt: TGTGCTAGTGGTGGGGGACTAGCGGGATATGAGCAGTTCTTC; CDR3aa: CASGGGLAGYEQFF
v_gene: TRBV10-3; j_gene: TRBJ2-5; d_gene: NA; abundance: NA; CDR3nt: TGTGCCATCAGTGAGTCACAGATAGAGACCCAGTACTTC; CDR3aa: CAISESQIETQYF
v_gene: TRBV7-9; j_gene: TRBJ1-6; d_gene: TRBD1; abundance: NA; CDR3nt: TGTGCCAGCAGCAATGGGGGACAGAGAAATTCACCCCTCCACTTT; CDR3aa: CASSNGGQRNSPLHF
v_gene: TRBV24-1; j_gene: TRBJ2-7; d_gene: TRBD1; abundance: NA; CDR3nt: TGTGCCACCAGTGCTCGGGACAGGGGGGACTTCGACGAGCAGTACTTC; CDR3aa: CATSARDRGDFDEQYF
v_gene: TRBV12-3/TRBV12-4; j_gene: TRBJ2-5; d_gene: NA; abundance: NA; CDR3nt: TGTGCCAGCAGGCGCGGGGTCCAAGAGACCCAGTACTTC; CDR3aa: CASRRGVQETQYF
v_gene: TRBV12-3/TRBV12-4; j_gene: TRBJ2-2; d_gene: NA; abundance: NA; CDR3nt: TGTGCCAGCAGTTGGGGAGACACCGGGGAGCTGTTTTTT; CDR3aa: CASSWGDTGELFF
v_gene: TRBV7-9; j_gene: TRBJ2-1; d_gene: TRBD2; abundance: NA; CDR3nt: TGTGCCAGCAGCCCTCGGGCCGTGGGAGGGATGAATGAGCAGTTCTTC; CDR3aa: CASSPRAVGGMNEQFF
v_gene: TRBV27; j_gene: TRBJ2-1; d_gene: TRBD2; abundance: NA; CDR3nt: TGTGCCTCCGCTGGGCGGGGGGTTTCTCTAGATACCTACAATGAGCAGTTCTTC; CDR3aa: CASAGRGVSLDTYNEQFF
v_gene: TRBV5-5; j_gene: TRBJ1-1; d_gene: NA; abundance: once; CDR3nt: TGTGCCAGCAGCTGGAGCGGGGGCGGCACTGAAGCTTTCTTT; CDR3aa: CASSWSGGGTEAFF
v_gene: TRBV6-5; j_gene: TRBJ1-1; d_gene: TRBD1; abundance: NA; CDR3nt: TGTGCCAGCAGTTCCACGACAGGGGAAGCTTTCTTT; CDR3aa: CASSSTTGEAFF
v_gene: TRBV7-2; j_gene: TRBJ1-3; d_gene: NA; abundance: NA; CDR3nt: TGTGCCAGCAGCTTAGTCGGCGGTGGAAACACCATATATTTT; CDR3aa: CASSLVGGGNTIYF
v_gene: TRBV12-3/TRBV12-4; j_gene: TRBJ1-1; d_gene: NA; abundance: NA; CDR3nt: TGTGCCAGCAGTCCCGCACATAACACTGAAGCTTTCTTT; CDR3aa: CASSPAHNTEAFF
v_gene: TRBV7-2; j_gene: TRBJ2-1; d_gene: TRBD2; abundance: once; CDR3nt: TGTGCCAGCAGCTTAGGGCTAGCGGGGGATGAGCAGTTCTTC; CDR3aa: CASSLGLAGDEQFF
v_gene: TRBV7-9; j_gene: TRBJ1-1; d_gene: NA; abundance: NA; CDR3nt: TGTGCCAGCAGCTTGAAGGGACTTAACACTGAAGCTTTCTTT; CDR3aa: CASSLKGLNTEAFF